The 28 T cell receptor beta chains below all came from one sample that was sequenced in a study of technical replicates of blood from several donors. Measured with immunoSEQ multiplex PCR; TCRdb has only the in-frame clones, and not every one. In the table there are tens of thousands of clones, roughly nine tenths of which are singletons. The sample consisted of T cells isolated from PBMCs. Receptors were obtained from a human donor in good health.

The chain couples TRBV18 to TRBJ1-1; D uncertain. Germline assignment: CDR1 KGHSH and CDR2 LQKENI. Trimming removed 3 bases from V and 1 base from J, with 9 bases in between. The CDR3 sequence is 14 residues long. Written as DNA, the CDR3 is TGTGCCAGCTCACCCCTACCCCGGAACACTGAAGCTTTCTTT. Protein: CASSPLPRNTEAFF. The full variable domain, rest sourced from reference TRBV18 and TRBJ1-1, is NAGVMQNPRHLVRRRGQEARLRCSPMKGHSHVYWYRQLPEEGLKFMVYLQKENIIDESGMPKERFSAEFPKEGPSILRIQQVVRGDSAAYFCASSPLPRNTEAFFGQGTRLTVV.

The gene calls are TRBV5-1 and TRBJ2-5, with D maybe TRBD2 (7 bases). V was pared by 2 bases and J by 3 bases, with 11 bases between. This CDR3 has 14 amino acids. Germline CDR1 reads SGHRS; CDR2 reads YFSETQ. CDR3 coding DNA: TGCGCCAGCAGCTTCCAGGGGAGGGAAGAGACCCAGTACTTC. Translated: CASSFQGREETQYF.

V is TRBV11-2 and J is TRBJ2-5, with TRBD2 matching over 8 bases. Germline CDR1 SGHAT, CDR2 FQNNGV. The CDR3 sequence is 18 residues long. Trimming took 5 bases from V and 1 from J; bases not matched to a gene: 15. The CDR3 region has the DNA TGTGCCAGCAGCCCTATTAGGCCGACTAGCGCCACCCAAGAGACCCAGTACTTC. Residues: CASSPIRPTSATQETQYF.

The V gene is TRBV7-9, the J gene TRBJ1-2, with TRBD1 matching 9 bases. The V and J ends lost 5 bases and 8 bases, in that order; junction bases with no gene match: 12. Germline CDR1 and CDR2: SEHNR and FQNEAQ (reference sequence). This CDR3 is 15 amino acids long. Here the CDR3 reads CASSPGTGSTEGYTF. CDR3 nucleotide sequence: TGTGCCAGCAGCCCCGGGACAGGGTCTACGGAAGGCTACACCTTC.

On this clone: A read error may produce the germline difference seen at one junction end. V gene TRBV6-4 combines with J gene TRBJ2-2, with 10 bases fitting TRBD2. Germline CDR1 is MRHNA and CDR2 is SNTAGT. This CDR3 spans 14 amino acids. CDR3 DNA: TGTGCGAGCAGCCCTAGCGGGAGAACCGGGGAGCTGTTTTTT. This sequence encodes CASSPSGRTGELFF.

The rearrangement links TRBV11-3 to TRBJ2-3; TRBD1 aligns across 7 bases. Trimming at V came to 1 base and at J to 1 base, leaving 8 bases not matched to a gene. The length of the CDR3 is 17 residues. CDR1 is SGHNT and CDR2 is YENEEA in the germline V gene. CDR3 in amino acids: CASSLGRSGQGTDTQYF. The CDR3 nucleotides are TGTGCCAGCAGCTTAGGACGTTCCGGACAGGGCACAGATACGCAGTATTTT.

This chain uses TRBV9 with TRBJ2-7, with 8 bases identical to TRBD1. This CDR3 is 16 amino acids long. Germline V gene data show CDR1 as SGDLS and CDR2 as YYNGEE. V lost 4 bases, J lost 3 bases, and 12 bases stayed unmatched. The CDR3, as DNA: TGTGCCAGCAGCCAGGGGGCACCCACTAAGAACTACGAGCAGTACTTC. Its protein is CASSQGAPTKNYEQYF.

This clone was counted a few times. This chain uses TRBV15 with TRBJ1-1; a weak D match, TRBD1 (6 bases). Germline loops: CDR1 LNHNV, CDR2 YYDKDF (reference sequence). This CDR3 region has 16 residues. Deletions cut 3 bases from V and 1 base from J, with 15 bases between. Here the CDR3 reads CATSRSPEGENTEAFF. The CDR3 DNA reads as TGTGCCACCAGCAGGTCCCCCGAGGGGGAGAACACTGAAGCTTTCTTT.

The rearrangement links TRBV28 to TRBJ1-2; 7 bases are shared with TRBD1. The length of the CDR3 is 14 residues. The germline V gene encodes CDR1 MDHEN and CDR2 SYDVKM. The J segment lost 4 bases and the V segment lost 5 bases, leaving 7 bases of the junction unmatched. The CDR3 sequence: CASSPRGTAYGYTF. In DNA, the CDR3 is TGTGCCAGCAGTCCAAGAGGGACAGCCTATGGCTACACCTTC.

The V call is TRBV19, the J call TRBJ2-7; possibly TRBD2 for D (5 bases). Germline V gives CDR1 LNHDA, CDR2 SQIVND (reference sequence). V lost 5 bases and J lost 2, with 7 bases in between. CDR3 length: 12 residues. CDR3 protein: CASSDYTYEQYF. The DNA for the CDR3 is TGTGCCAGTAGTGACTATACCTACGAGCAGTACTTC.

This clone was detected a few times. The chain joins TRBV5-1 to TRBJ1-6; D unresolved. The CDR3 contains 14 residues. Per germline, CDR1 SGHRS and CDR2 YFSETQ. V was pared by 1 base and J by 5 bases, with 7 bases between. The CDR3 loop reads CASSLMSDNSPLHF. The DNA for the CDR3 is TGCGCCAGCAGCTTGATGTCAGATAATTCACCCCTCCACTTT.

The chain links TRBV2 to TRBJ1-1, with 7 bases that match TRBD1. The CDR3 covers 12 residues. The ends lost 7 bases at V and 4 bases at J; junction bases unmatched: 3. CDR1 and CDR2 (germline): SNHLY, FYNNEI. In nucleotides, the CDR3 is TGTGCCAGCACCGCAGGGGGCACTGAAGCTTTCTTT. Its translation is CASTAGGTEAFF.

This chain joins TRBV5-1 and TRBJ2-3, with D perhaps TRBD2 (6 bases). Germline assignment: CDR1 SGHRS and CDR2 YFSETQ. The V end lost 6 bases, the J end lost 1 base, and 15 bases lay between the germline ends. The CDR3 sequence is 15 residues long. This chain's CDR3 is CASTAGTRRTDTQYF. In DNA, the CDR3 is TGCGCCAGCACGGCCGGGACTCGGCGCACAGATACGCAGTATTTT.

This sequence joins TRBV11-2 and TRBJ2-1, with D perhaps TRBD1 (6 bases). Germline values: CDR1 SGHAT, CDR2 FQNNGV. V lost 2 bases to trimming and J lost 6 bases, with 20 bases between them. The CDR3 runs 17 residues. CDR3 bases: TGTGCCAGCAGCTTATCGGTTTGGGACAATAAGGGCAATGAGCAGTTCTTC. Translation gives CASSLSVWDNKGNEQFF.

This clone was picked up one time. One junction end does not reproduce the germline sequence, and a read error may be involved. Distinct nucleotide sequences in the sample also encode this CDR3. The chain joins TRBV5-6 to TRBJ1-5; D not certain. The CDR3 is 16 amino acids. Germline CDR1 SGHDT, CDR2 YYEEEE. CDR3 in DNA: TGTGCCAGCAGCTTGAGTGGCAGATATAGCAATCAGCCCCAGCACTTT. It codes for CASSLSGRYSNQPQHF. The entire variable domain, with the rest obtained from reference TRBV5-6 and TRBJ1-5, is as follows: DAGVTQSPTHLIKTRGQQVTLRCSPKSGHDTVSWYQQALGQGPQFIFQYYEEEERQRGNFPDRFSGHQFPNYSSELNVNALLLGDSALYLCASSLSGRYSNQPQHFGDGTRLSIL.

This sequence joins TRBV6-1 and TRBJ2-3; weak D call: TRBD1 (5 bases). V lost 6 bases and J lost 3, with 16 bases in between. The CDR3 is made up of 15 amino acids. Germline loops: CDR1 MNHNS, CDR2 SASEGT. CDR3 nucleotide sequence: TGTGCCAGCAGCGAGCAAGGGGAAGGAACAGATACGCAGTATTTT. It codes for CASSEQGEGTDTQYF.

This clone turned up a few times. The gene calls are TRBV9 and TRBJ1-5; D perhaps matches TRBD1 (5 bases). CDR1 and CDR2 (germline): SGDLS, YYNGEE. V gave up 5 bases and J gave up 6 bases, with 18 bases separating them. The CDR3 runs to 15 residues. CDR3 bases: TGTGCCAGCAGTACATCCTCCCTGCAGGGTCAGCCCCAGCATTTT. Encoded protein: CASSTSSLQGQPQHF.

The V call is TRBV11-3, the J call TRBJ1-5; 11 nucleotides match TRBD1. Germline values: CDR1 SGHNT, CDR2 YENEEA. This CDR3 is 16 amino acids long. Losses at the gene ends were 5 bases for V and 4 bases for J; bases not matched to a gene: 7. Here the CDR3 reads CASSPGTGGDNQPQHF. As DNA, the CDR3 is TGTGCCAGCAGCCCAGGGACAGGGGGTGATAATCAGCCCCAGCATTTT.

This sequence joins TRBV5-1 and TRBJ2-7, with TRBD1 matching over 7 bases. The CDR3 loop spans 15 amino acids. Trimming took 1 base from V and 2 from J; bases not matched to a gene: 6. Per the germline V gene, CDR1 is SGHRS and CDR2 is YFSETQ. The CDR3 is CASSLTGVRTYEQYF. The CDR3 bases are TGCGCCAGCAGCTTGACAGGGGTCAGGACCTACGAGCAGTACTTC.

The rearrangement joins TRBV6-1 to TRBJ1-5, with D perhaps matching TRBD1 (6 bases). The CDR3 has 14 amino acids. Trimming shortened V by 2 bases and J by 5 bases, and 10 bases separated the two germline ends. Germline CDR1 and CDR2: MNHNS and SASEGT. The CDR3 bases are TGTGCCAGCAGTGAAATGGGGGCCTATCAGCCCCAGCATTTT. Translated: CASSEMGAYQPQHF.

The chain couples TRBV5-1 to TRBJ1-1; TRBD1 is a possible D gene (6 bases). Germline-derived CDR1 and CDR2 are SGHRS and YFSETQ. The CDR3 loop spans 13 amino acids. Trimming pared 4 bases from V and 1 base from J, leaving 8 bases between. In DNA form, the CDR3 reads TGCGCCAGCAGCATGACAGGGAACACTGAAGCTTTCTTT. Its protein is CASSMTGNTEAFF.

In its sample, this clone was seen once. The CDR3 spells CASSPPGQGKIFGNQPQHF. The DNA of the CDR3 is TGTGCCAGCAGCCCACCGGGACAGGGGAAAATTTTTGGCAATCAGCCCCAGCATTTT. The chain has TRBV7-2 and TRBJ1-5; 10 positions agree with TRBD1. The CDR3 covers 19 residues. Germline loops: CDR1 SGHTA, CDR2 FQGNSA. V gave up 5 bases and J gave up 2 bases; unmatched junction bases: 15.

The chain has TRBV5-1 and TRBJ1-6; possible D gene TRBD1, 5 bases. The V gene lost 4 bases and the J gene lost 7 bases, with 12 bases spanning the gap. This CDR3 is 14 amino acids long. Looked up from germline, CDR1 is SGHRS and CDR2 is YFSETQ. This chain's CDR3 is CASSTDRENSPLHF. In DNA form, the CDR3 reads TGCGCCAGCAGCACCGACAGAGAGAATTCACCCCTCCACTTT.

This chain links TRBV19 with TRBJ2-3; TRBD2 matches at 12 bases. The CDR3 covers 16 residues. The ends lost 7 bases at V and 6 bases at J; junction bases unmatched: 11. Germline V gene data show CDR1 as LNHDA and CDR2 as SQIVND (reference sequence). The DNA for the CDR3 is TGTGCCAGTACCCCCTTACTAGCGGGGGGCATGGATACGCAGTATTTT. It encodes CASTPLLAGGMDTQYF.

The DNA of the CDR3 is TGTGCCAGCAGACCATCGCTAGCGGGAGTGCGCAATGAGCAGTTCTTC. As protein: CASRPSLAGVRNEQFF. V is TRBV27 and J is TRBJ2-1; TRBD2 agrees at 10 bases. From germline, CDR1 is MNHEY and CDR2 SMNVEV (reference sequence). CDR3 length equals 16 residues. J gave up 6 bases and V 6 bases, and 11 bases lay outside the gene matches.

The chain couples TRBV10-2 to TRBJ1-4; a possible D gene is TRBD1 (5 bases). CDR3 length: 17 residues. Trimming removed 2 bases from V and 7 bases from J, with 20 bases in between. Germline CDR1 and CDR2: WSHSY and SAAADI. As DNA, the CDR3 is TGCGCCAGCAGTGAGCCGAGATTGACAGTCCCCGGTGAAAAACTGTTTTTT. This gives the protein CASSEPRLTVPGEKLFF.

The chain couples TRBV4-2 to TRBJ2-7, with 11 bases that match TRBD2. V gave up 3 bases and J gave up 2 bases; unmatched junction bases: 6. The CDR3 is 16 residues long. Germline V gene data show CDR1 as LGHNA and CDR2 as YNFKEQ. For the CDR3, the DNA is TGTGCCAGCAGCCAGGCGACTAGCGGGGCCCCCTACGAGCAGTACTTC. Encoded protein: CASSQATSGAPYEQYF.

The chain joins TRBV7-9 to TRBJ2-2, with a weak D call TRBD2 (6 bases). Looked up from germline, CDR1 is SEHNR and CDR2 is FQNEAQ (reference sequence). Trimming took off 5 bases at V and 4 bases at J, with 23 bases between the two ends. The CDR3 is 18 residues long. DNA for the CDR3: TGTGCCAGCAGCCCACCGATCGTGAGGAGGGCGAGCACCGGGGAGCTGTTTTTT. This gives the protein CASSPPIVRRASTGELFF.